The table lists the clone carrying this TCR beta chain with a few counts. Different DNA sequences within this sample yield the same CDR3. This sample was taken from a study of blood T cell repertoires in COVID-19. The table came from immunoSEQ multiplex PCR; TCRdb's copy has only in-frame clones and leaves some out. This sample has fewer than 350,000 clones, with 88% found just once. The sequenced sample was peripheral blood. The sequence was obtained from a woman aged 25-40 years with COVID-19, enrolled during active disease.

The chain's CDR3 is CASSTGTSGVNEQFF. The CDR3 DNA reads TGTGCCAGTAGTACCGGGACTAGCGGGGTTAATGAGCAGTTCTTC. This sequence joins TRBV19 and TRBJ2-1; TRBD2 aligns across 13 bases. Germline CDR1 LNHDA, CDR2 SQIVND (reference sequence). The CDR3 loop spans 15 amino acids. V was clipped by 4 bases and J by 7 bases; unmatched bases: 4.